Included here is one T cell receptor beta chain sequence, with context. RNA was isolated and reverse transcribed to cDNA, the sequencing template. The repertoire was sequenced with immunoSEQ multiplex PCR; TCRdb's copy has only in-frame clones and lacks some. This sample has 150,000 to 200,000 clones, with around 60% found just once. The V and J ends lost 3 bases and 4 bases respectively, with 9 bases between them. The CDR3 spans 13 residues. The germline V gene encodes CDR1 SNHLY and CDR2 FYNNEI. Treatment noted: oral pan-JAK inhibitor, 5-10 mg twice daily. The sample originates from a study of CD8+ T cells in alopecia areata.

The chain uses TRBV2 and TRBJ1-1; tentatively, D is TRBD1 (5 bases). The TCR was taken from a human donor with alopecia areata. The sample here was CD4+ T cells sorted from blood, taken around week 49, from a patient treated with tofacitinib. The CDR3, as DNA: TGTGCCAGCAGTGAGGGGGGGACCACTGAAGCTTTCTTT. It encodes CASSEGGTTEAFF.